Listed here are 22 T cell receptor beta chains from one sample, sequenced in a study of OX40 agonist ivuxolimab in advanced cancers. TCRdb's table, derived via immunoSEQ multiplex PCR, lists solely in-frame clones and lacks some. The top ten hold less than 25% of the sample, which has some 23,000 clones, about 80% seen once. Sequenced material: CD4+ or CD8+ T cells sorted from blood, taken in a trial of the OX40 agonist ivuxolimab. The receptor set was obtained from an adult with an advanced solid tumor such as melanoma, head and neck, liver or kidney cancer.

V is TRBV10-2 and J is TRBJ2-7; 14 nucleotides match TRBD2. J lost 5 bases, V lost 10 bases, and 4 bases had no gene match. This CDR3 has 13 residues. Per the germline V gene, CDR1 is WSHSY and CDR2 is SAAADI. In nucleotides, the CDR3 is TGCGCCACGACGGGACTAGCGGGAGACGAGCAGTACTTC. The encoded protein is CATTGLAGDEQYF.

The DNA for the CDR3 is TGTGCCAGCAGCTTAGGGGACGGGCCCTACGAGCAGTACTTC. Its translation: CASSLGDGPYEQYF. The chain carries TRBV7-9 and TRBJ2-7; D is perhaps TRBD1 or TRBD2 (5 bases each). Germline lookup yields CDR1 SEHNR and CDR2 FQNEAQ (reference sequence). V lost 1 base and J lost 2, with 9 bases in between. The CDR3 loop spans 14 amino acids.

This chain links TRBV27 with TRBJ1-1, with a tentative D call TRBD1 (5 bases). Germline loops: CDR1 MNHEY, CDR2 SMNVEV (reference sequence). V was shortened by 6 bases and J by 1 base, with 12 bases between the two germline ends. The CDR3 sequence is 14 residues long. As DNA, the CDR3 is TGTGCCAGCAGCCCCGGGACGGCGAACACTGAAGCTTTCTTT. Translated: CASSPGTANTEAFF.

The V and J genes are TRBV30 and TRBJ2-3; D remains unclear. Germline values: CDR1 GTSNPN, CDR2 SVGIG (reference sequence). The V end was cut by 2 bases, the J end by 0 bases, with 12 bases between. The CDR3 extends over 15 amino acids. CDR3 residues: CAWSSAATSTDTQYF. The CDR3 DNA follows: TGTGCCTGGAGTTCAGCAGCTACTAGCACAGATACGCAGTATTTT.

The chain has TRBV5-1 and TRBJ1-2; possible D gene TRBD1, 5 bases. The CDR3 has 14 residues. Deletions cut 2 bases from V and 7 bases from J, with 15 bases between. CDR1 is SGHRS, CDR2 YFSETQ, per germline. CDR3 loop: CASSLTGLSSGYTF. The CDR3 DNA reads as TGCGCCAGCAGCTTAACGGGACTCTCGAGTGGCTACACCTTC.

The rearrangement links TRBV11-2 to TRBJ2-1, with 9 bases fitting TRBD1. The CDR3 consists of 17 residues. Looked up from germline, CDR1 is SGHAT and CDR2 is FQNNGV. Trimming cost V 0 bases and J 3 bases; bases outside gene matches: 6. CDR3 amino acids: CASSLDWTGVGYNEQFF. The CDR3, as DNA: TGTGCCAGCAGCTTAGATTGGACAGGGGTAGGCTACAATGAGCAGTTCTTC.

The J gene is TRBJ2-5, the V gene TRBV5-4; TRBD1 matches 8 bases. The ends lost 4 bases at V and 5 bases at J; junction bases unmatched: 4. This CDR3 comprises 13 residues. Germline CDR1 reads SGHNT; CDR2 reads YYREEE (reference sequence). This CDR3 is CASSLRQGETQYF. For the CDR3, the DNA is TGTGCCAGCAGCCTCAGACAGGGGGAGACCCAGTACTTC.

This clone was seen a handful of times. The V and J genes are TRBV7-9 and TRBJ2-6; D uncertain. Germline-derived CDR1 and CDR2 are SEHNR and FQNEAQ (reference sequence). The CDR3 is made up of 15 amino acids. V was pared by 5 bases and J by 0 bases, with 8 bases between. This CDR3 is CASSKPPSGANVLTF. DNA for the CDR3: TGTGCCAGCAGCAAACCCCCCTCTGGGGCCAACGTCCTGACTTTC.

In nucleotides, the CDR3 is TGTGCCAGCACCTCATACAGGGACACTGAAGCTTTCTTT. Residues: CASTSYRDTEAFF. The chain has TRBV27 and TRBJ1-1, with a possible D match to TRBD1 (6 bases). V lost 7 bases and J 3 bases, leaving 12 bases between the germline ends. Per the germline V gene, CDR1 is MNHEY and CDR2 is SMNVEV (reference sequence). This CDR3 has 13 amino acids.

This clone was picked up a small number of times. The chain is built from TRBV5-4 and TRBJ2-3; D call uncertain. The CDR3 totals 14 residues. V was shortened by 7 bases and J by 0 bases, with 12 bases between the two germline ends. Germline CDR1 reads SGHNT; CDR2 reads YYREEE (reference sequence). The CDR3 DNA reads TGTGCCAGCCCCGCCAGCGACAGCACAGATACGCAGTATTTT. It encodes CASPASDSTDTQYF.

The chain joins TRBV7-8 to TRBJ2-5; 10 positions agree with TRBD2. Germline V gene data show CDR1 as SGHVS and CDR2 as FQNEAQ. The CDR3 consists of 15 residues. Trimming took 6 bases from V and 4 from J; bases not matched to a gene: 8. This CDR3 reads CASRPGLAFLETQYF. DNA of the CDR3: TGTGCCAGCAGGCCGGGACTAGCGTTCCTAGAGACCCAGTACTTC.

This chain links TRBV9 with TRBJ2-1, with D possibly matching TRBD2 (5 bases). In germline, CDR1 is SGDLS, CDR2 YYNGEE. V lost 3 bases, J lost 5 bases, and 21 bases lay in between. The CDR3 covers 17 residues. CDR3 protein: CASSGGSQDSINNEQFF. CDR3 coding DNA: TGTGCCAGCAGCGGAGGCTCCCAGGACTCAATTAACAATGAGCAGTTCTTC. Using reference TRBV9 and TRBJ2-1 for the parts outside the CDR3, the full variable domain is DSGVTQTPKHLITATGQRVTLRCSPRSGDLSVYWYQQSLDQGLQFLIQYYNGEERAKGNILERFSAQQFPDLHSELNLSSLELGDSALYFCASSGGSQDSINNEQFFGPGTRLTVL.

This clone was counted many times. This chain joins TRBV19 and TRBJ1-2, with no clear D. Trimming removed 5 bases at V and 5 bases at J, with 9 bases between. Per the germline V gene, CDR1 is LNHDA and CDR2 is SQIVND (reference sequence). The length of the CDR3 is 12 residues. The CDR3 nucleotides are TGTGCCAGTAGTGAACAGTATTATGGCTACACCTTC. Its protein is CASSEQYYGYTF.

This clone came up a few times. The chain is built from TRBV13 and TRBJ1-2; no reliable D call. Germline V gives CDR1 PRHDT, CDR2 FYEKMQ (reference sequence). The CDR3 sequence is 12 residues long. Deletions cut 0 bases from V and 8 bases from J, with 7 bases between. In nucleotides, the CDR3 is TGTGCCAGCAGCTTAGGCCCGGACGGCTACACCTTC. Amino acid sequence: CASSLGPDGYTF.

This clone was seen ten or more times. The CDR3 DNA is TGCGCCAGCAGCCAAGATACCGGGGGAAACACTGAAGCTTTCTTT. Protein sequence: CASSQDTGGNTEAFF. The V call is TRBV4-3, the J call TRBJ1-1, with a tentative D call TRBD1 (5 bases). The germline V gene has CDR1 LGHNA and CDR2 YSLEER. The CDR3 consists of 15 residues. The germline V and J ends were trimmed by 0 bases and 2 bases, with 10 bases remaining between them.

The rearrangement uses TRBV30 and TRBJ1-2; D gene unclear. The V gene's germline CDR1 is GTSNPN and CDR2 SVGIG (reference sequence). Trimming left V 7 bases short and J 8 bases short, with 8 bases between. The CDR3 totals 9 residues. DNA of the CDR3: TGTGCCTCCGATGGAGGCTACACCTTC. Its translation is CASDGGYTF.

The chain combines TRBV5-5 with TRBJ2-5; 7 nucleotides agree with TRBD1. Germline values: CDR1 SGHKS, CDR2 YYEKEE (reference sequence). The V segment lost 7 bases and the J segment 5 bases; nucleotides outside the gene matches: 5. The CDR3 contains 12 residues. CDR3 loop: CASLDRVETQYF. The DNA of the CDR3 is TGTGCCAGCCTTGACAGGGTCGAGACCCAGTACTTC.

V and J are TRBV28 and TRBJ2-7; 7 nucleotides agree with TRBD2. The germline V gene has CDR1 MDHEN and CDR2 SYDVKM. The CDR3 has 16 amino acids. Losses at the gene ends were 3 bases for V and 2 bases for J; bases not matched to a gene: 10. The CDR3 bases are TGTGCCAGCAGTTTTCCCGTCATGGGGGGGACCTACGAGCAGTACTTC. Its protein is CASSFPVMGGTYEQYF.

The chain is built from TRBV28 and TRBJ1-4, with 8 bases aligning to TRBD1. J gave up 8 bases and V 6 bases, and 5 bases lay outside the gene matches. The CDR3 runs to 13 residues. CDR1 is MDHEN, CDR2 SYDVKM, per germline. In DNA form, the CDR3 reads TGTGCCAGCAGGTGGACAGGGTGGGAAAAACTGTTTTTT. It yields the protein CASRWTGWEKLFF.

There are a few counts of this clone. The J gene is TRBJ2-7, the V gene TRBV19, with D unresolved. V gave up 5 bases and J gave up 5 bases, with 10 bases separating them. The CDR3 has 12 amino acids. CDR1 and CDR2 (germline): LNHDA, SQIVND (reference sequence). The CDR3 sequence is CASSPNVHEQYF. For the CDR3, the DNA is TGTGCCAGTAGTCCAAACGTCCACGAGCAGTACTTC.

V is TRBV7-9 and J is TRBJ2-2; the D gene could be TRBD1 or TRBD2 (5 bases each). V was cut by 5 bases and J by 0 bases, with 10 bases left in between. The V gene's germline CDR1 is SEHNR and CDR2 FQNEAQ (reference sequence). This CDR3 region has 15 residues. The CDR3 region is CASSPPGPNTGELFF. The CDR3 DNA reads TGTGCCAGCAGCCCACCGGGACCGAACACCGGGGAGCTGTTTTTT.

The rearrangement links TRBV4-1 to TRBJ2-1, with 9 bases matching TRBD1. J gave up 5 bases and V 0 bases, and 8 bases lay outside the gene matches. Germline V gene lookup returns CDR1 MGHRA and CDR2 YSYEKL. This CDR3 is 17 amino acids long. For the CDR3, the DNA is TGCGCCAGCAGCCAAGAAGAAGATTGGACAGGGGACAATGAGCAGTTCTTC. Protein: CASSQEEDWTGDNEQFF.